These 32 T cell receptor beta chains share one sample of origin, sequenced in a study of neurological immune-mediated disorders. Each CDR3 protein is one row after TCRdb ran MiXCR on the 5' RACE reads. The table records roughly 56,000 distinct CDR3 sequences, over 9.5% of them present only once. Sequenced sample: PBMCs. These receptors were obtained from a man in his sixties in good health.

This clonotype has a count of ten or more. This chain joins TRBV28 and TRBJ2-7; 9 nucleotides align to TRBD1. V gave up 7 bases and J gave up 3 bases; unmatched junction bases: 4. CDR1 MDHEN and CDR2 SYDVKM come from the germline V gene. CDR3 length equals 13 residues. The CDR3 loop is CASKGQGFYEQYF. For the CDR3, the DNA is TGTGCCAGCAAGGGACAGGGATTCTACGAGCAGTACTTC.

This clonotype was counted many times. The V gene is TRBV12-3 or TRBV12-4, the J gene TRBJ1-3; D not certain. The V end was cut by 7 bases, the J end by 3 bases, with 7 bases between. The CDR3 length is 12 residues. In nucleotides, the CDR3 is TGTGCCAGCATGAACAGTGGAAACACCATATATTTT. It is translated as CASMNSGNTIYF.

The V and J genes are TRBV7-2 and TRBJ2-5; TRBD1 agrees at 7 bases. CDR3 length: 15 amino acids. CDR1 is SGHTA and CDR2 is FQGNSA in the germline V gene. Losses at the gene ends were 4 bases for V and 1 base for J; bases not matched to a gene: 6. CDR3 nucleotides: TGTGCCAGCAGCTCTTTGGGACAGCGCCAAGAGACCCAGTACTTC. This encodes CASSSLGQRQETQYF.

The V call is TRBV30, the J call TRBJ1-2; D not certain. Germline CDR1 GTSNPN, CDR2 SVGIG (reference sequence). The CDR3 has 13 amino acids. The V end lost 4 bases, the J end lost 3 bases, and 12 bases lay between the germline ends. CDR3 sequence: CAWKADRDYGYTF. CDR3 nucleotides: TGTGCCTGGAAGGCAGATAGGGACTATGGCTACACCTTC. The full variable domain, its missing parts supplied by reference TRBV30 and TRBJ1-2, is SQTIHQWPATLVQPVGSPLSLECTVEGTSNPNLYWYRQAAGRGLQLLFYSVGIGQISSEVPQNLSASRPQDRQFILSSKKLLLSDSGFYLCAWKADRDYGYTFGSGTRLTVV.

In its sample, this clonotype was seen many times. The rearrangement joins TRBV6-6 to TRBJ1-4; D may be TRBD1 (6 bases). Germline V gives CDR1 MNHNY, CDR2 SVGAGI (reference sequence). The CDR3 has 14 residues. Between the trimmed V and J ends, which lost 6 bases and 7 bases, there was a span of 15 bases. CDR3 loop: CASSRVGGIEKLFF. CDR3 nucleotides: TGTGCCAGCAGCCGTGTCGGGGGCATTGAAAAACTGTTTTTT.

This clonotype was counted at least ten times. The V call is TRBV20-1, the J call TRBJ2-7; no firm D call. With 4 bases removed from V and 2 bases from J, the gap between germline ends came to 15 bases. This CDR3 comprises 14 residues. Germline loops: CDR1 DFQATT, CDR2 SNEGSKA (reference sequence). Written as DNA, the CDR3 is TGCAGTGCTACATTCCCAGACCGAGCCTACGAGCAGTACTTC. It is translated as CSATFPDRAYEQYF.

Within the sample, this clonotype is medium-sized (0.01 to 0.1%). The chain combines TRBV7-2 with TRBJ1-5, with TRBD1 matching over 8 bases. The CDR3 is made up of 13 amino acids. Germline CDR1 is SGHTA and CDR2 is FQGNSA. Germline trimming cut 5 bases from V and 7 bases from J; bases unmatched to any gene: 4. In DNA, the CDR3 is TGTGCCAGCAGCGAACAGGGGGGGCAGCCCCAGCATTTT. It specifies CASSEQGGQPQHF.

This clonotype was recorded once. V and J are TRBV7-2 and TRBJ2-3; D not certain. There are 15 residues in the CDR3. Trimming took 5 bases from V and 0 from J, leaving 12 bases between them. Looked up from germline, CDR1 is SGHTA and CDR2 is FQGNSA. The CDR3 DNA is TGTGCCAGCAGCACACATAGCAGTAGCACAGATACGCAGTATTTT. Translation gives CASSTHSSSTDTQYF.

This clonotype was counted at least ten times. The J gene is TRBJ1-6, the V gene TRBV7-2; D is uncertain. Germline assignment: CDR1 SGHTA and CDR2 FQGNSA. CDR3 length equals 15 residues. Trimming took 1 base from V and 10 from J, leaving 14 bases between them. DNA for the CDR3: TGTGCCAGCAGCTTAGGTCTAATGTCCGGATCACCCCTCCACTTT. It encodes CASSLGLMSGSPLHF.

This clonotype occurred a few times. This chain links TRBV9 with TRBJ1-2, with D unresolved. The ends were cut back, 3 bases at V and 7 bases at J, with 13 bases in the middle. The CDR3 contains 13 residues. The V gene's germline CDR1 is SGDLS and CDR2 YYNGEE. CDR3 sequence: CASSGMPLSGYTF. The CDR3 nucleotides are TGTGCCAGCAGCGGGATGCCGTTAAGTGGCTACACCTTC.

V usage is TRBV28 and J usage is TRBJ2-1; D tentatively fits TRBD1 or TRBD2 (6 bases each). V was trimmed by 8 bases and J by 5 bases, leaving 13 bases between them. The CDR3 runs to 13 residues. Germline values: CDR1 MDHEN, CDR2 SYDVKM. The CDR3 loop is CASGGQGHNEQFF. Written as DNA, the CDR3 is TGTGCCAGCGGGGGGCAGGGACACAATGAGCAGTTCTTC.

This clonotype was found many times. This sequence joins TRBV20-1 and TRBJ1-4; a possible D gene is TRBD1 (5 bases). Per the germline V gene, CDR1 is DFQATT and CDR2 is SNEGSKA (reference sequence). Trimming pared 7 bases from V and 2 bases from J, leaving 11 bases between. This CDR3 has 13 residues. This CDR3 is CSGQGFTNEKLFF. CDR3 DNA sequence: TGCAGTGGTCAGGGATTCACTAATGAAAAACTGTTTTTT.

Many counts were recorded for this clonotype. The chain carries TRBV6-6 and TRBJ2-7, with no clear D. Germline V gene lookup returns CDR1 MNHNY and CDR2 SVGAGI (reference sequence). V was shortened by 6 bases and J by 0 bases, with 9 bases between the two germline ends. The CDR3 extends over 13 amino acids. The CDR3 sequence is CASSLQSSYEQYF. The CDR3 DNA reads TGTGCCAGCAGCTTACAGAGCTCCTACGAGCAGTACTTC.

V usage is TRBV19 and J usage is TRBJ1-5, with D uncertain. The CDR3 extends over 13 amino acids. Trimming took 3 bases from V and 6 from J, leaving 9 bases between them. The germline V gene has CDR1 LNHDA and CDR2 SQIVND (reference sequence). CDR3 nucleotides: TGTGCCAGTAGTATGGGTAGTCTTCAGCCCCAGCATTTT. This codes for CASSMGSLQPQHF. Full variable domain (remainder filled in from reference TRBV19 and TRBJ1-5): DGGITQSPKYLFRKEGQNVTLSCEQNLNHDAMYWYRQDPGQGLRLIYYSQIVNDFQKGDIAEGYSVSREKKESFPLTVTSAQKNPTAFYLCASSMGSLQPQHFGDGTRLSIL.

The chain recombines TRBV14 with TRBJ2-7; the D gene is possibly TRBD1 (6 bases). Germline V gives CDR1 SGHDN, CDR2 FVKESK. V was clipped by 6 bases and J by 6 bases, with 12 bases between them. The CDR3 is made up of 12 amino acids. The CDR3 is CASSQQGFEQYF. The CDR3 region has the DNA TGTGCCAGCAGTCAACAGGGCTTCGAGCAGTACTTC.

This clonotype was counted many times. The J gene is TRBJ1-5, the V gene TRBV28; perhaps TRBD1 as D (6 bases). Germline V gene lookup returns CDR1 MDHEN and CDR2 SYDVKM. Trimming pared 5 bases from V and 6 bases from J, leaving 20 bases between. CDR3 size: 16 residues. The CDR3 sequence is CASSPQGGPTGQPQHF. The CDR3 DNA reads TGTGCCAGCAGTCCCCAAGGGGGTCCTACGGGTCAGCCCCAGCATTTT. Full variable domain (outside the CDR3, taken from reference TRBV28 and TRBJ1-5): DVKVTQSSRYLVKRTGEKVFLECVQDMDHENMFWYRQDPGLGLRLIYFSYDVKMKEKGDIPEGYSVSREKKERFSLILESASTNQTSMYLCASSPQGGPTGQPQHFGDGTRLSIL.

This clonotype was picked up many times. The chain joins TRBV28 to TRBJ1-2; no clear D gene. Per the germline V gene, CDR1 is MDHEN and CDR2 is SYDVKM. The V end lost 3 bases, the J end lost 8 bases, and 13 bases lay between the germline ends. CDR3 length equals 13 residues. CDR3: CASSFNGPGGYTF. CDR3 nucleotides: TGTGCCAGCAGTTTTAATGGACCGGGCGGCTACACCTTC.

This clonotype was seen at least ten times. This CDR3 is CASSYFEGPYEQYF. The DNA for the CDR3 is TGTGCCAGCAGTTACTTTGAGGGACCCTACGAGCAGTACTTC. The chain carries TRBV6-5 and TRBJ2-7; D possibly matches TRBD1 or TRBD2 (5 bases each). Deletions cut 1 base from V and 2 bases from J, with 9 bases between. The germline CDR1 and CDR2 sequences are MNHEY and SVGAGI. The CDR3 is made up of 14 amino acids.

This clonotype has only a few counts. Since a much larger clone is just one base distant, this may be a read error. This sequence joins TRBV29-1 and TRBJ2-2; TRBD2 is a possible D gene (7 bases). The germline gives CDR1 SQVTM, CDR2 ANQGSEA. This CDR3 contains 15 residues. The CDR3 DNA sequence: TGCAGCGCCCGGGGAGGGGGGGGGAACACCAGGGAGCTGTTTTTT. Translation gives CSARGGGGNTRELFF.

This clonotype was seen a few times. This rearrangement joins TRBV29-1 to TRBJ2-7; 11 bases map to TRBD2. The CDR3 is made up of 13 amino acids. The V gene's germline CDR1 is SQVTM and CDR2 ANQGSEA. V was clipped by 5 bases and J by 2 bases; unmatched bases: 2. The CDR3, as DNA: TGCAGCGTTCGACTAGCGGGGACCTACGAGCAGTACTTC. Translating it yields CSVRLAGTYEQYF.

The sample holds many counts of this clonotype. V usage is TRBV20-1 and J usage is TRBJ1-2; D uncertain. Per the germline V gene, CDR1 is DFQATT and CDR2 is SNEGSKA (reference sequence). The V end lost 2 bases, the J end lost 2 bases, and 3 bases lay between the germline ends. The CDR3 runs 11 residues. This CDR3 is CSARQNYGYTF. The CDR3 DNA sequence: TGCAGTGCTAGACAAAACTATGGCTACACCTTC.

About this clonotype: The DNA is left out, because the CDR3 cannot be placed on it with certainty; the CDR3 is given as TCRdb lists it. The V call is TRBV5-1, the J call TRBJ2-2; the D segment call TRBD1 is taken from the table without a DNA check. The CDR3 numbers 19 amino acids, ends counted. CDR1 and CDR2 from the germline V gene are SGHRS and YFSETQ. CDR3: CASSSPRGQGTPNTGSCFF.

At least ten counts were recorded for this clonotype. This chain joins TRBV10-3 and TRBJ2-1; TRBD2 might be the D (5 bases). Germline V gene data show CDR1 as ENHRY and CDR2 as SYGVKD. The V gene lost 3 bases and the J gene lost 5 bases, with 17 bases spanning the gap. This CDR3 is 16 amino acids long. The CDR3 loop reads CAISDPRGRYNNEQFF. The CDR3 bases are TGTGCCATCAGTGACCCCCGAGGGAGATATAACAATGAGCAGTTCTTC.

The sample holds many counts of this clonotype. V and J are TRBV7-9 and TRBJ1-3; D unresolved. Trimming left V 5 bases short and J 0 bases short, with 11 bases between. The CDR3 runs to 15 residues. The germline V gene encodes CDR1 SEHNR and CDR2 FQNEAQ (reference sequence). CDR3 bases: TGTGCCAGCAGCCTTGACGGATACTCTGGAAACACCATATATTTT. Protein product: CASSLDGYSGNTIYF. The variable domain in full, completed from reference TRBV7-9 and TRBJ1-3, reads DTGVSQNPRHKITKRGQNVTFRCDPISEHNRLYWYRQTLGQGPEFLTYFQNEAQLEKSRLLSDRFSAERPKGSFSTLEIQRTEQGDSAMYLCASSLDGYSGNTIYFGEGSWLTVV.

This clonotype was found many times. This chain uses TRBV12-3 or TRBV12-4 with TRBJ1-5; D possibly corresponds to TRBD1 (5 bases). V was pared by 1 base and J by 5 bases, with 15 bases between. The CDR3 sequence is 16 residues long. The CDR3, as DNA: TGTGCCAGCAGTTTAGGGGGACGGGAGACGTATCAGCCCCAGCATTTT. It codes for CASSLGGRETYQPQHF.

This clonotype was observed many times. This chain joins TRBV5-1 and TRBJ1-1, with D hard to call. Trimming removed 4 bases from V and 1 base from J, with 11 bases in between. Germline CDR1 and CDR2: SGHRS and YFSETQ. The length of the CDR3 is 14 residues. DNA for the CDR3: TGCGCCAGCAGCCAATATCTTACGAACACTGAAGCTTTCTTT. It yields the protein CASSQYLTNTEAFF.

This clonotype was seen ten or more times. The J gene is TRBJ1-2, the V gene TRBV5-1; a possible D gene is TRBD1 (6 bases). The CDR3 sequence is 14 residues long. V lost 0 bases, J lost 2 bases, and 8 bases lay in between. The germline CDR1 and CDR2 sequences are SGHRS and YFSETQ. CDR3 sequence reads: CASSLDQGNYGYTF. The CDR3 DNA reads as TGCGCCAGCAGCTTGGATCAGGGGAACTATGGCTACACCTTC. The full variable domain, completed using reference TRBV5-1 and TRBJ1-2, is KAGVTQTPRYLIKTRGQQVTLSCSPISGHRSVSWYQQTPGQGLQFLFEYFSETQRNKGNFPGRFSGRQFSNSRSEMNVSTLELGDSALYLCASSLDQGNYGYTFGSGTRLTVV.

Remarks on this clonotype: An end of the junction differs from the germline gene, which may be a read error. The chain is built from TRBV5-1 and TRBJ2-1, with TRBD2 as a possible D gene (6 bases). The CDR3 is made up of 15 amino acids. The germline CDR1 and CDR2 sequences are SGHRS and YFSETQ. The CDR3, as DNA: TGCGCCAGTAGCTTAGATGGGGGGACCTTCAATGAGCAGTTCTTC. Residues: CASSLDGGTFNEQFF.

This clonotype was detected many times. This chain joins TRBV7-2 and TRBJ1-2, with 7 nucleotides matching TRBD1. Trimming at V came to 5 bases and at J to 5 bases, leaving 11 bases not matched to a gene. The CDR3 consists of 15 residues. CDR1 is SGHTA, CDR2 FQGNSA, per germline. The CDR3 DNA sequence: TGTGCCAGCAGCGCCCGGGACAGTCCTCAGTATGGCTACACCTTC. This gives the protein CASSARDSPQYGYTF. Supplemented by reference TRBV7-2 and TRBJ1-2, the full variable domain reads GAGVSQSPSNKVTEKGKDVELRCDPISGHTALYWYRQSLGQGLEFLIYFQGNSAPDKSGLPSDRFSAERTGGSVSTLTIQRTQQEDSAVYLCASSARDSPQYGYTFGSGTRLTVV.

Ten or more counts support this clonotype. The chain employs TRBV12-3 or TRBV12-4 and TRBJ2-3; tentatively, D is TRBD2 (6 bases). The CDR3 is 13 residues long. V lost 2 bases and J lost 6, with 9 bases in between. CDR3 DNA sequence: TGTGCCAGCAGTTTATCCCGGGAGGATACGCAGTATTTT. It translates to CASSLSREDTQYF.

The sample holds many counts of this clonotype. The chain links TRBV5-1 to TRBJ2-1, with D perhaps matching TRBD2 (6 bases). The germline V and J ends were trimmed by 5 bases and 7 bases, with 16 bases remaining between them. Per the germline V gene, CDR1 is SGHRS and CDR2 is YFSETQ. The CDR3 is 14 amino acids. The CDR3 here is CASSYLGGGNEQFF. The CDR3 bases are TGCGCCAGCAGTTATCTGGGGGGTGGAAATGAGCAGTTCTTC.

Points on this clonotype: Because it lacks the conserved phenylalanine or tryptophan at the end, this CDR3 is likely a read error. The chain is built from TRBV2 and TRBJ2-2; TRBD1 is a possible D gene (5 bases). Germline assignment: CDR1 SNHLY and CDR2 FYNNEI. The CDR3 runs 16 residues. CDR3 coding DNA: TGTGCCAGAAGTGCACGTGGTGGGGCTAACACCGGGGAGCTGTTTTCT. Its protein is CARSARGGANTGELFS.